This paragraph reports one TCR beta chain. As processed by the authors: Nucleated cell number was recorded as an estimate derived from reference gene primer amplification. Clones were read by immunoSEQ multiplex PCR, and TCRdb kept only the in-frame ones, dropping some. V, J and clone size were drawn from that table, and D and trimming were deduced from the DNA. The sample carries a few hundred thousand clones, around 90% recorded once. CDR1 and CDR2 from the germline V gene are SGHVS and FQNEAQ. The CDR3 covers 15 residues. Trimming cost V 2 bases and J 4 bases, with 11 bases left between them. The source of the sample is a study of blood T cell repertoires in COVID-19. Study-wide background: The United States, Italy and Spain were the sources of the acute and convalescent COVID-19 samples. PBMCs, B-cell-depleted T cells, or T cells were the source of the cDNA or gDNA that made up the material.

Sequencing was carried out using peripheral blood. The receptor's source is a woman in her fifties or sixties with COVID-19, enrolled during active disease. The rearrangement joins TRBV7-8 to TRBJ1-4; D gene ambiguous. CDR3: CASSLFRSHNEKLFF. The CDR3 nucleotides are TGTGCCAGCAGCTTATTCAGGTCTCATAATGAAAAACTGTTTTTT.